This paragraph reports one TCR beta chain. Original methodology: For nucleated cells, counts were estimated from reference gene primer amplification. Produced via immunoSEQ multiplex PCR; TCRdb's table is partial and in-frame only. D and trimming were read from the DNA, whereas the V and J calls and clone size are those reported in that table. The repertoire has about 150,000 clones, 60% to 85% of them found once; the top ten carry roughly 1.5%. This sample is drawn from a study of blood T cell repertoires in COVID-19. Across the study: Acute and convalescent COVID-19 samples came from the United States, Italy and Spain. T cells, B-cell-depleted T cells, or PBMCs supplied cDNA or gDNA.

This CDR3 has 17 residues. Germline V gene sequence: CDR1 SGHTA, CDR2 FQGNSA. With 2 bases removed from V and 7 bases from J, the gap between germline ends came to 20 bases. This chain links TRBV7-2 with TRBJ2-2, with D possibly being TRBD1 (6 bases). Sequencing was done on a sample of peripheral blood. The clonotype originates from a man aged 80 or over with acute or convalescent COVID-19. The CDR3 DNA follows: TGTGCCAGCAGCTTAAGAGGACAGATATTTTCTATCGGGGAGCTGTTTTTT. This codes for CASSLRGQIFSIGELFF.